This T cell receptor (beta chain) stems from a study of response to subunit inactivated influenza vaccine. The CDR3 consists of 15 residues. The V gene's germline CDR1 is LNHNV and CDR2 YYDKDF (reference sequence). V lost 7 bases to trimming and J lost 3 bases, with 16 bases between them. TCRdb re-called the RT-PCR reads through MiXCR, storing one row per CDR3 protein. The sample has 500,000 or so distinct CDR3 sequences; 16% are singletons. This TCR was sampled from a man in his fifties or sixties who received an inactivated influenza vaccine. The sample was CD4+ T cells sorted from PBMCs, taken roughly 24 months after vaccination. The J gene is TRBJ1-5, the V gene TRBV15; a possible D gene is TRBD1 (5 bases). CDR3 nucleotides: TGTGCCACCAAGGGTAGTAGGGGACTCAATCAGCCCCAGCATTTT. It yields the protein CATKGSRGLNQPQHF. Together with reference TRBV15 and TRBJ1-5, the CDR3 gives the full variable domain: DAMVIQNPRYQVTQFGKPVTLSCSQTLNHNVMYWYQQKSSQAPKLLFHYYDKDFNNEADTPDNFQSRRPNTSFCFLDIRSPGLGDTAMYLCATKGSRGLNQPQHFGDGTRLSIL.